This T cell receptor (beta chain) was sequenced during a study of T cells after yellow fever vaccination (dated by TCRdb to the late 2010s). With regard to the full study: The SMART-Seq v4 Ultra Low Input RNA kit was used to prepare libraries from fractions with low cell numbers. To follow T-cell clones before and after primary and booster YFV17D yellow fever vaccination, bulk TCR alpha and beta repertoires were sequenced over time. Two healthy male donors, one aged 18 to 30 and one aged 30 to 39 years, were included in the cohort. Bulk PBMC replicates and cell subsets were isolated from blood drawn at multiple timepoints before and after both primary and secondary immunization. Study-wide findings and limitations: A small fraction of clonotypes appeared in both the CD4 and CD8 compartments, likely as a result of convergent recombination. After the booster, most of the clones that had expanded following primary vaccination were detected again (approximately 96% of CD4 and 80% to 90% of CD8), which suggests that memory was broadly maintained. The study included only a couple of donors, which limits how far the findings can be generalized. The secondary T-cell response was found to be weaker but faster than the primary response, with a peak reached on day 5 rather than on day 15. FACS-sorted repertoires could contain abundant contaminating clonotypes from the bulk population, so computational filtering was required.

Interpreted using the paper, the treatment or condition label stands for: live attenuated yellow fever vaccine strain. PBMCs were isolated from peripheral blood using a standard Ficoll-Paque protocol. Dynabeads CD4 and CD8 positive selection kits were used to isolate CD4 and CD8 T-cell fractions. TriZol was used to extract RNA from bulk PBMCs, CD4 and CD8 fractions, and dextramer-positive and dextramer-negative fractions. In regard to this clonotype: There is no known antigen for this receptor. No base qualities exist here, and no much larger clone lies one base off it.

From its cysteine to its phenylalanine, the CDR3 spans 15 amino acids. The retained sequence is limited to the CDR3, 45 bases, with the frame set at the first base. At the junction V is shortened by 4 bases and J by 0 bases; bases outside the gene matches: 4. In the germline V gene (reference sequence), CDR1 corresponds to SEHNR and CDR2 to FQNEAQ. TCR cDNA was synthesized by 5'RACE template switching, which introduced a universal primer site and unique molecular identifiers. cDNA synthesis was primed from both the TCR alpha and TCR beta constant segments. Library amplification involved two PCR steps, and the second step added sample barcodes and sequencing adapters. Sequencing of the libraries was done on either Illumina HiSeq 2500 (2x100 bp) or NovaSeq (2x150 bp). In the paper's pipeline: Demultiplexing of reads and collapsing into UMI consensus sequences were performed with MIGEC, and V(D)J alignment was carried out with MiXCR. Vaccine-responding clonotypes were defined with edgeR using replicate PBMC samples, requiring FDR below 0.01 and a log2 fold change above 5 up to day 15. Each bulk clonotype was labeled CD4 or CD8 based on which sequenced repertoire, CD4 or CD8, contained the clonotype at higher abundance. TCRdb reprocessing: public reads trimmed at Q25 with fastp, clones called with MiXCR, in-frame beta chains kept. Every entry covers one CDR3 protein and lists the most common genes and DNA from its rows. The V and J calls and clone size are TCRdb's, not the authors'. For this sample there are tens of thousands of distinct CDR3 sequences; approximately 7.7% appear just once. Clones ranked in the top ten supply roughly a third of the sample.

The TCR was taken from a man younger than 35 who received the YFV17D yellow fever vaccine. The sample here was CD8+ T cells sorted from PBMCs, taken less than 6 days after the first yellow fever vaccination. The chain links TRBV7-9 with TRBJ2-5, with 8 central nucleotides matching TRBD1. The CDR3 sequence is CASSSRDRNQETQYF. The sequenced DNA: TGTGCCAGCAGCTCCCGGGACAGGAACCAAGAGACCCAGTACTTC.